Listed here are 29 T cell receptor beta chains from one sample, sequenced in a study of T cell responses to AZD1222 COVID-19 vaccine. Clones were sequenced by immunoSEQ multiplex PCR, and TCRdb holds only the in-frame ones, with some missing. The sample yields about 140,000 clones, almost 95% seen once. Material: peripheral blood, obtained 28 days after the second AZD1222 dose. The source is an adult who received the AZD1222 COVID-19 vaccine.

V and J are TRBV29-1 and TRBJ2-3; 8 bases line up with TRBD1. The germline V gene has CDR1 SQVTM and CDR2 ANQGSEA. The J segment lost 1 base and the V segment lost 7 bases, leaving 16 bases of the junction unmatched. The CDR3 extends over 17 amino acids. CDR3 amino acids: CSASSGQGAGGTDTQYF. Here the CDR3 DNA reads TGCAGCGCCTCGTCGGGGCAGGGGGCAGGAGGCACAGATACGCAGTATTTT.

The chain links TRBV27 to TRBJ2-4, with D possibly matching TRBD1 (5 bases). CDR3 size: 14 residues. V was pared by 6 bases and J by 8 bases, with 17 bases between. Germline V CDR1 and CDR2: MNHEY, SMNVEV (reference sequence). This chain's CDR3 is CASSLGGEGDIQYF. The DNA of the CDR3 is TGTGCCAGCAGCCTCGGCGGAGAAGGGGACATTCAGTACTTC.

The chain carries TRBV5-6 and TRBJ2-5; D perhaps matches TRBD1 (6 bases). The CDR3 consists of 19 residues. Germline CDR1 SGHDT, CDR2 YYEEEE. With 2 bases removed from V and 2 bases from J, the gap between germline ends came to 25 bases. CDR3 region: CASSFYLGHQMGTQETQYF. For the CDR3, the DNA is TGTGCCAGCAGCTTCTATCTGGGACACCAAATGGGTACTCAAGAGACCCAGTACTTC. The whole variable domain, filled in from reference TRBV5-6 and TRBJ2-5, reads DAGVTQSPTHLIKTRGQQVTLRCSPKSGHDTVSWYQQALGQGPQFIFQYYEEEERQRGNFPDRFSGHQFPNYSSELNVNALLLGDSALYLCASSFYLGHQMGTQETQYFGPGTRLLVL.

The chain uses TRBV6-4 and TRBJ1-2; TRBD1 matches 9 bases. In germline, CDR1 is MRHNA, CDR2 SNTAGT. The CDR3 is 13 residues long. V was pared by 4 bases and J by 5 bases, with 2 bases of the junction left unmatched. The CDR3 region has the DNA TGTGCCAGCAGTGGACAGGGGGGATATGGCTACACCTTC. Its protein is CASSGQGGYGYTF.

The V gene is TRBV28, the J gene TRBJ2-7; no clear D gene. The CDR3 extends over 10 amino acids. In germline, CDR1 is MDHEN, CDR2 SYDVKM. V lost 6 bases, J lost 6 bases, and 6 bases lay in between. CDR3 in amino acids: CASRSGEQYF. The DNA for the CDR3 is TGTGCCAGCAGATCGGGCGAGCAGTACTTC.

The chain links TRBV7-2 to TRBJ1-1; tentative D call: TRBD1 (6 bases). CDR1 and CDR2 from the germline V gene are SGHTA and FQGNSA. The CDR3 sequence is 15 residues long. V was cut by 5 bases and J by 2 bases, with 15 bases left in between. The CDR3 nucleotides are TGTGCCAGCAGCACTAGGGCACAGGGAAACACTGAAGCTTTCTTT. Its translation: CASSTRAQGNTEAFF.

The rearrangement links TRBV10-3 to TRBJ2-7; TRBD2 is a possible D gene (5 bases). This CDR3 region has 14 residues. In germline, CDR1 is ENHRY, CDR2 SYGVKD. With 2 bases removed from V and 7 bases from J, the gap between germline ends came to 15 bases. The CDR3 coding sequence is TGTGCCATCAGTGAGGGGAGAGTCTTGGGAGAGCAGTACTTC. Its protein product is CAISEGRVLGEQYF.

This clone was picked up a small number of times. This sequence joins TRBV19 and TRBJ2-3; 10 bases align to TRBD1. This CDR3 is built from 15 residues. The V segment lost 10 bases and the J segment 4 bases; nucleotides outside the gene matches: 11. Germline lookup yields CDR1 LNHDA and CDR2 SQIVND (reference sequence). The CDR3 sequence: CATNLRDRGADTQYF. CDR3 sequence (DNA): TGTGCCACCAACCTCCGGGACAGGGGTGCAGATACGCAGTATTTT.

This chain's CDR3 is CAGGGARMSPLHF. The CDR3 DNA reads TGTGCCGGAGGGGGCGCCAGGATGTCACCCCTCCACTTT. The genes are TRBV28 and TRBJ1-6; 7 bases are shared with TRBD1. J was trimmed by 10 bases and V by 11 bases; bases with no gene match: 11. Germline-derived CDR1 and CDR2 are MDHEN and SYDVKM. The length of the CDR3 is 13 residues.

This clone occurred once. The V and J genes are TRBV12-3 or TRBV12-4 and TRBJ1-5; no reliable D call. Between the trimmed V and J ends, which lost 3 bases and 9 bases, there was a span of 9 bases. The CDR3 extends over 12 amino acids. CDR3 loop: CASSLRYPPQHF. DNA for the CDR3: TGTGCCAGCAGTTTGCGTTATCCGCCCCAGCATTTT.

The rearrangement joins TRBV5-1 to TRBJ2-5, with D unresolved. There are 14 residues in the CDR3. The germline gives CDR1 SGHRS, CDR2 YFSETQ. V was shortened by 0 bases and J by 3 bases, with 9 bases between the two germline ends. The CDR3, as DNA: TGCGCCAGCAGCTTGGTTCTTGGGGAAGAGACCCAGTACTTC. Protein sequence: CASSLVLGEETQYF. The whole variable domain, filled in from reference TRBV5-1 and TRBJ2-5, reads KAGVTQTPRYLIKTRGQQVTLSCSPISGHRSVSWYQQTPGQGLQFLFEYFSETQRNKGNFPGRFSGRQFSNSRSEMNVSTLELGDSALYLCASSLVLGEETQYFGPGTRLLVL.

The chain links TRBV19 to TRBJ1-3; D is uncertain. Germline CDR1 is LNHDA and CDR2 is SQIVND (reference sequence). V was shortened by 8 bases and J by 0 bases, with 11 bases between the two germline ends. This CDR3 has 14 residues. CDR3 region: CASGRVSSGNTIYF. CDR3 sequence (DNA): TGTGCCAGTGGAAGGGTGAGCTCTGGAAACACCATATATTTT.

V and J are TRBV19 and TRBJ1-1; no clear D. This CDR3 contains 14 residues. Looked up from germline, CDR1 is LNHDA and CDR2 is SQIVND (reference sequence). V lost 6 bases and J 10 bases, leaving 21 bases between the germline ends. The CDR3 nucleotides read TGTGCCAGTAGATCCCCGGGAGGGCGTGCGGGAGCTTTCTTT. The encoded protein is CASRSPGGRAGAFF.

The rearrangement uses TRBV15 and TRBJ1-4, with D unclear. The CDR3 sequence is 13 residues long. Germline CDR1 reads LNHNV; CDR2 reads YYDKDF (reference sequence). V shed 3 bases and J shed 12 bases, with 14 bases lying between them. For the CDR3, the DNA is TGTGCCACCAGCAGTTATTACGAGACGGAACTGTTTTTT. The encoded protein is CATSSYYETELFF.

For the CDR3, the DNA is TGTGCCAGCAGCCGGATTAGAGGGGATTATTCACCCCTCCACTTT. This codes for CASSRIRGDYSPLHF. The chain couples TRBV2 to TRBJ1-6, with D possibly matching TRBD1 (5 bases). Germline CDR1 is SNHLY and CDR2 is FYNNEI. The CDR3 consists of 15 residues. The V end lost 6 bases, the J end lost 8 bases, and 17 bases lay between the germline ends. The complete variable domain, with remaining parts taken from reference TRBV2 and TRBJ1-6, reads EPEVTQTPSHQVTQMGQEVILRCVPISNHLYFYWYRQILGQKVEFLVSFYNNEISEKSEIFDDQFSVERPDGSNFTLKIRSTKLEDSAMYFCASSRIRGDYSPLHFGNGTRLTVT.

This chain uses TRBV5-1 with TRBJ1-3; D gene uncertain. CDR1 SGHRS and CDR2 YFSETQ come from the germline V gene. The CDR3 runs 16 residues. Trimming cost V 1 base and J 4 bases, with 15 bases left between them. The CDR3 loop is CASSLWPEAGGNTIYF. For the CDR3, the DNA is TGCGCCAGCAGCTTGTGGCCAGAAGCGGGAGGAAACACCATATATTTT.

CDR3 nucleotides: TGTGCCAGCAGCAAAGGGCCGGGACTAGCGGGTTACGAGCAGTACTTC. Its translation is CASSKGPGLAGYEQYF. The chain is built from TRBV21-1 and TRBJ2-7; the table's D gene call, TRBD2, was not cross checked with the DNA. TRBV21-1 is noted as a pseudogene. The CDR3 loop spans 16 amino acids.

This clone has a single count. This chain joins TRBV19 and TRBJ2-7; TRBD1 matches 10 bases. V shed 2 bases, J shed 3 bases, and the junction held 4 bases outside the gene matches. CDR3 size: 15 residues. CDR1 is LNHDA and CDR2 is SQIVND in the germline V gene (reference sequence). In DNA form, the CDR3 reads TGTGCCAGTAGTATAATCGGGACAGGGGACTACGAGCAGTACTTC. Its protein is CASSIIGTGDYEQYF.

The rearrangement links TRBV7-2 to TRBJ2-1, with 7 nucleotides matching TRBD2. Germline V lookup: CDR1 SGHTA, CDR2 FQGNSA. CDR3 length: 19 amino acids. The V segment lost 1 base and the J segment 5 bases; nucleotides outside the gene matches: 17. The CDR3 nucleotides read TGTGCCAGCAGCTTAGTAGATCGGGGGGAGGGCCCTCAGGACAATGAGCAGTTCTTC. Protein sequence: CASSLVDRGEGPQDNEQFF.

The chain carries TRBV5-1 and TRBJ1-4; D not resolved. CDR3 size: 15 residues. Trimming removed 2 bases at V and 0 bases at J, with 8 bases between. The germline V gene has CDR1 SGHRS and CDR2 YFSETQ. The DNA of the CDR3 is TGCGCCAGCAGCTTCCGGATGGCAACTAATGAAAAACTGTTTTTT. Protein product: CASSFRMATNEKLFF.

This rearrangement joins TRBV5-1 to TRBJ1-4, with no clear D. CDR1 is SGHRS, CDR2 YFSETQ, per germline. V was trimmed by 7 bases and J by 5 bases, leaving 9 bases between them. This CDR3 has 12 residues. The CDR3 DNA sequence: TGCGCCAGCCGTCGGGGAAATGAAAAACTGTTTTTT. Amino acid sequence: CASRRGNEKLFF.

The chain is built from TRBV4-1 and TRBJ2-5; 10 nucleotides align to TRBD2. With 4 bases clipped from V and 10 bases from J, the junction kept 12 bases outside the gene matches. There are 15 residues in the CDR3. The V gene's germline CDR1 is MGHRA and CDR2 YSYEKL. This CDR3 reads CASSLSGTSARDQYF. The CDR3 DNA reads TGCGCCAGCAGCCTATCCGGGACTAGCGCCCGGGACCAGTACTTC.

The J gene is TRBJ2-4, the V gene TRBV28; D is undetermined. Trimming stripped 1 base from V and 0 bases from J, with 4 bases between. CDR1 and CDR2 from the germline V gene are MDHEN and SYDVKM. The CDR3 runs to 14 residues. This CDR3 is CASSLSVAKNIQYF. The DNA of the CDR3 is TGTGCCAGCAGTTTATCGGTAGCCAAAAACATTCAGTACTTC.

This chain joins TRBV20-1 and TRBJ2-3, with 12 positions matching TRBD2. The J segment lost 6 bases and the V segment lost 3 bases, leaving 13 bases of the junction unmatched. Germline lookup yields CDR1 DFQATT and CDR2 SNEGSKA (reference sequence). The CDR3 consists of 17 residues. This chain's CDR3 is CSASPVTSGRKGDTQYF. DNA of the CDR3: TGCAGTGCTAGTCCCGTAACTAGCGGGAGGAAGGGGGATACGCAGTATTTT.

The chain carries TRBV6-5 and TRBJ2-3, with a weak D call TRBD2 (6 bases). The V and J ends lost 6 bases and 5 bases respectively, with 18 bases between them. This CDR3 region has 15 residues. Germline V gene lookup returns CDR1 MNHEY and CDR2 SVGAGI. The CDR3 reads CASSEAGRAGDTQYF. DNA of the CDR3: TGTGCCAGCAGCGAGGCGGGAAGGGCGGGAGATACGCAGTATTTT.

This rearrangement joins TRBV7-9 to TRBJ2-1, with 15 bases lining up with TRBD2. The CDR3 consists of 19 residues. After removal of 5 bases from V and 8 bases from J, the junction contained 16 bases not matched to a gene. The germline CDR1 and CDR2 sequences are SEHNR and FQNEAQ (reference sequence). The CDR3 loop reads CASSRSPGTSGRINDEQFF. In DNA form, the CDR3 reads TGTGCCAGCAGCCGATCTCCCGGGACTAGCGGGAGGATAAACGATGAGCAGTTCTTC. Supplemented by reference TRBV7-9 and TRBJ2-1, the full variable domain reads DTGVSQNPRHKITKRGQNVTFRCDPISEHNRLYWYRQTLGQGPEFLTYFQNEAQLEKSRLLSDRFSAERPKGSFSTLEIQRTEQGDSAMYLCASSRSPGTSGRINDEQFFGPGTRLTVL.

This clone is medium-sized (0.01 to 0.1%). The V call is TRBV6-5, the J call TRBJ1-6; TRBD1 agrees at 9 bases. The V and J ends lost 8 bases and 8 bases, in that order; junction bases with no gene match: 10. The CDR3 sequence is 15 residues long. Per the germline V gene, CDR1 is MNHEY and CDR2 is SVGAGI. As DNA, the CDR3 is TGTGCCAGCCGACCCCCCGGGACAGGGTATTCACCCCTCCACTTT. Translation: CASRPPGTGYSPLHF.

This rearrangement joins TRBV3-1 (or the pseudogene TRBV3-2) to TRBJ2-1, with TRBD2 matching 12 bases. The CDR3 has 15 residues. Looked up from germline, CDR1 is LGHDT and CDR2 is YNNKEL (reference sequence). V lost 3 bases and J lost 7; bases outside the gene matches: 4. CDR3 sequence: CASSQSSGRGNEQFF. The CDR3 DNA reads as TGTGCCAGCAGCCAGTCTAGCGGGAGGGGTAATGAGCAGTTCTTC.

DNA of the CDR3: TGTGCCAGCAGTGTTCTCTTGGGAGTAGTTCAGCCCCAGCATTTT. It specifies CASSVLLGVVQPQHF. The rearrangement uses TRBV28 and TRBJ1-5; D not certain. The V end was cut by 5 bases, the J end by 6 bases, with 17 bases between. Per germline, CDR1 MDHEN and CDR2 SYDVKM. The CDR3 is 15 residues long. Full variable domain (rest looked up from reference TRBV28 and TRBJ1-5): DVKVTQSSRYLVKRTGEKVFLECVQDMDHENMFWYRQDPGLGLRLIYFSYDVKMKEKGDIPEGYSVSREKKERFSLILESASTNQTSMYLCASSVLLGVVQPQHFGDGTRLSIL.